This T cell receptor (beta chain) comes out of a study of T cells expressing NK-cell markers. Study summary: The authors sequenced eight donors, of whom seven were HCMV-seropositive and one was seronegative.

As regards this clonotype: Its antigen is unknown.

This CDR3 region has 13 residues. CDR1 and CDR2 (germline): SNHLY, FYNNEI. TCRdb re-called the 5' RACE reads and shows each CDR3 protein once, DNA omitted. The listing contains under 500,000 distinct CDR3 sequences. Study-wide results and caveats: It is unclear if expanded NKG2C-expressing clones target HCMV antigens. In a few donors, these clonotypes also led the CD3+CD56-NKG2C+ fraction.

The sequenced sample consisted of blood T cells: a sorted CD56 or NKG2C T cell subset, CD4+ or CD8+ T cells, or bulk PBMC T cells (not recorded which). This receptor was identified in a woman between 18 and 75 years old in good health. The chain employs TRBV2 and TRBJ2-3; TCRdb names TRBD1, which stays unverified in the absence of DNA. CDR3 region: CASTTGQVDTQYF.